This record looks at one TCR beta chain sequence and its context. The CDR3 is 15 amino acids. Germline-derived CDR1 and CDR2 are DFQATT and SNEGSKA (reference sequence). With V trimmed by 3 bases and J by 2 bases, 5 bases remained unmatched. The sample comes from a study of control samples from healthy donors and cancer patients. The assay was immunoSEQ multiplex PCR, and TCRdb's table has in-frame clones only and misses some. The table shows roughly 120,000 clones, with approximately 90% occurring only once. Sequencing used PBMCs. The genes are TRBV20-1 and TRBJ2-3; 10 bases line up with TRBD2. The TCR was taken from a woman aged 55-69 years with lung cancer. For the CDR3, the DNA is TGCAGTGCTAGTCCGAGCGGGGGGGTCACAGATACGCAGTATTTT. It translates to CSASPSGGVTDTQYF.